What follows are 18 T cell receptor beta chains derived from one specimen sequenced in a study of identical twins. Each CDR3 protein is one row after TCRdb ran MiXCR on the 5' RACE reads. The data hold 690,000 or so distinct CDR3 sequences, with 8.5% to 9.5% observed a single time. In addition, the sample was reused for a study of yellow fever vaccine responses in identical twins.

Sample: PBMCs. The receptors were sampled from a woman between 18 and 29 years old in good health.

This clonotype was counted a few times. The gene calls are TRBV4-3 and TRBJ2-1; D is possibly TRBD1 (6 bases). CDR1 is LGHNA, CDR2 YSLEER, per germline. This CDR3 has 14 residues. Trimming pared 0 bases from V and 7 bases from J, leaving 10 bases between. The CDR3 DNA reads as TGCGCCAGCAGCCAAGATGGGGGCGGGAATGAGCAGTTCTTC. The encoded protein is CASSQDGGGNEQFF.

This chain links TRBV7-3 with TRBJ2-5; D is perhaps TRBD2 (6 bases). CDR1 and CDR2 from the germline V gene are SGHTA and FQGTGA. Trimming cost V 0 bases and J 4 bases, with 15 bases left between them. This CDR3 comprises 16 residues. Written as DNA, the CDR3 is TGTGCCAGCAGCTTAACGGGCAGGTTGGGGGGAGAGACCCAGTACTTC. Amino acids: CASSLTGRLGGETQYF.

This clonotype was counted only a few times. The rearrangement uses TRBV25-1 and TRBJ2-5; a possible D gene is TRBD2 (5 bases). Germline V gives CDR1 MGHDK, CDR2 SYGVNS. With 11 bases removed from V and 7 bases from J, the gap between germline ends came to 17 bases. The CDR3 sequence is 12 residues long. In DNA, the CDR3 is TGTGCCCTCAAGTCAGGAGGAGGGACCCAGTACTTC. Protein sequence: CALKSGGGTQYF.

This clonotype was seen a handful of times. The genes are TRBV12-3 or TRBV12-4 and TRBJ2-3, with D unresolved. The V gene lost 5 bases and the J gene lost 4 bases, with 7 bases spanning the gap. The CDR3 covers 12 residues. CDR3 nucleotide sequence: TGTGCCAGCAGTCCCCTTCCAGATACGCAGTATTTT. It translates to CASSPLPDTQYF.

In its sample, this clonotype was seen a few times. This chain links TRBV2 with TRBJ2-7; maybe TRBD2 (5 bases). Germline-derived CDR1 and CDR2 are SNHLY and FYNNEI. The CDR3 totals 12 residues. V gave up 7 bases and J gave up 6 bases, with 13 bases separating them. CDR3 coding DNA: TGTGCCAGCAAATCGGGAACACCCGAGCAGTACTTC. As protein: CASKSGTPEQYF. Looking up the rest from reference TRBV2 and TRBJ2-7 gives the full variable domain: EPEVTQTPSHQVTQMGQEVILRCVPISNHLYFYWYRQILGQKVEFLVSFYNNEISEKSEIFDDQFSVERPDGSNFTLKIRSTKLEDSAMYFCASKSGTPEQYFGPGTRLTVT.

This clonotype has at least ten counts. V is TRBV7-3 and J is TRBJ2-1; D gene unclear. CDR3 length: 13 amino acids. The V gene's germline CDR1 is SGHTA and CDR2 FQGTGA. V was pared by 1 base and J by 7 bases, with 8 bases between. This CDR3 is CASSLIARNEQFF. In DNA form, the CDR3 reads TGTGCCAGCAGCTTAATCGCCCGAAATGAGCAGTTCTTC.

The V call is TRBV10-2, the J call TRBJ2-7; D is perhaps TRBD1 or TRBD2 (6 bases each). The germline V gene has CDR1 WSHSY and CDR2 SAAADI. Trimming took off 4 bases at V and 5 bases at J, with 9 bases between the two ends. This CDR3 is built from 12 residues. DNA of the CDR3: TGCGCCAGCAGTGGAGGGGGGCACGAGCAGTACTTC. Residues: CASSGGGHEQYF.

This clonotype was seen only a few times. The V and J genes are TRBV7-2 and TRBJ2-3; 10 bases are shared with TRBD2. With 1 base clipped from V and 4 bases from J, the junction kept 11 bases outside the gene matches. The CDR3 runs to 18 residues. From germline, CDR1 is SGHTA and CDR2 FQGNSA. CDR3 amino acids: CASSLGPGLARMADTQYF. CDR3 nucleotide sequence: TGTGCCAGCAGCTTAGGGCCGGGACTAGCGAGAATGGCAGATACGCAGTATTTT.

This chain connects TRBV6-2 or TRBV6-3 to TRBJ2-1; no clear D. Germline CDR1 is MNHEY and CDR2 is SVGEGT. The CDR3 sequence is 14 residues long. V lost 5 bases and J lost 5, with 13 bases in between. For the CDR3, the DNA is TGTGCCAGCAGTCGAACACAGAGGAACAATGAGCAGTTCTTC. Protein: CASSRTQRNNEQFF.

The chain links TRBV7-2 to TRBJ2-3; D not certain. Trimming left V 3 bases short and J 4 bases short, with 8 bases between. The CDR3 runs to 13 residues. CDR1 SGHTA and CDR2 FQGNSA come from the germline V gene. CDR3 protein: CASSFRASDTQYF. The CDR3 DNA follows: TGTGCCAGCAGCTTCCGGGCCTCAGATACGCAGTATTTT. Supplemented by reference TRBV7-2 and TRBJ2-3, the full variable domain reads GAGVSQSPSNKVTEKGKDVELRCDPISGHTALYWYRQSLGQGLEFLIYFQGNSAPDKSGLPSDRFSAERTGGSVSTLTIQRTQQEDSAVYLCASSFRASDTQYFGPGTRLTVL.

Here the CDR3 reads CASSEWRGALDNEQFF. CDR3 bases: TGTGCCAGCAGTGAATGGCGGGGGGCCCTGGACAATGAGCAGTTCTTC. The gene calls are TRBV2 and TRBJ2-1, with 8 nucleotides matching TRBD2. The J segment lost 5 bases and the V segment lost 2 bases, leaving 8 bases of the junction unmatched. This CDR3 is built from 16 residues. CDR1 is SNHLY and CDR2 is FYNNEI in the germline V gene.

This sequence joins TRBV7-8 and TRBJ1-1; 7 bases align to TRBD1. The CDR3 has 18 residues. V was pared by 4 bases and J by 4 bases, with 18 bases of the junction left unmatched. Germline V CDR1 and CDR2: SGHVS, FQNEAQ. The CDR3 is CASSSLDREGLWATEAFF. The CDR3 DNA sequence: TGTGCCAGCAGCTCCCTAGACAGGGAGGGCTTATGGGCCACTGAAGCTTTCTTT. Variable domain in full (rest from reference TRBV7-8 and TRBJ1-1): GAGVSQSPRYKVAKRGQDVALRCDPISGHVSLFWYQQALGQGPEFLTYFQNEAQLDKSGLPSDRFFAERPEGSVSTLKIQRTQQEDSAVYLCASSSLDREGLWATEAFFGQGTRLTVV.

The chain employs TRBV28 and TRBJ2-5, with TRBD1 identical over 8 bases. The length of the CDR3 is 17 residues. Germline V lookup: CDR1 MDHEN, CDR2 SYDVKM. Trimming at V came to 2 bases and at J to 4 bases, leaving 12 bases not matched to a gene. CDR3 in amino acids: CASSLSGRTGKGETQYF. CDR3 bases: TGTGCCAGCAGTTTAAGTGGCCGGACAGGGAAGGGAGAGACCCAGTACTTC. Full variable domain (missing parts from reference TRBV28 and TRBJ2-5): DVKVTQSSRYLVKRTGEKVFLECVQDMDHENMFWYRQDPGLGLRLIYFSYDVKMKEKGDIPEGYSVSREKKERFSLILESASTNQTSMYLCASSLSGRTGKGETQYFGPGTRLLVL.

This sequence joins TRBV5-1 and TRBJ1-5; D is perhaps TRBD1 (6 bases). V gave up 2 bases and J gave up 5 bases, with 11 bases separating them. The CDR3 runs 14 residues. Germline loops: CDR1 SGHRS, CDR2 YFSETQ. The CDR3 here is CASSLEGGHQPQHF. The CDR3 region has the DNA TGCGCCAGCAGCTTAGAGGGGGGCCATCAGCCCCAGCATTTT.

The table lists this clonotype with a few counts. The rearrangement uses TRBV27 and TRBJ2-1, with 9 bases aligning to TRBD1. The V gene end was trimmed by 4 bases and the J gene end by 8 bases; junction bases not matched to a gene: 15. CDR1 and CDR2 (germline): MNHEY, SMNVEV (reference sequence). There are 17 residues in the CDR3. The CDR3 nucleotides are TGTGCCAGCAGTTACTACACGGGGACAGGGCCGGGCGATGAGCAGTTCTTC. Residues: CASSYYTGTGPGDEQFF.

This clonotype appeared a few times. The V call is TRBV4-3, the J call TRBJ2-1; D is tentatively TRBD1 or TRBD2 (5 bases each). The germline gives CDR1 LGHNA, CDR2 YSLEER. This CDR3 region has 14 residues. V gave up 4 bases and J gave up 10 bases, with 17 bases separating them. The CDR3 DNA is TGCGCCAGCAGCCCCGGAAGTGGGGGTTTCGAGCAGTTCTTC. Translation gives CASSPGSGGFEQFF.

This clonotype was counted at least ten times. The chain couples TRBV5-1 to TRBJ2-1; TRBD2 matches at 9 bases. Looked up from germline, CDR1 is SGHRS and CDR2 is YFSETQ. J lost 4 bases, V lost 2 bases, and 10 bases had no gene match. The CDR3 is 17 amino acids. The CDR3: CASSLRAGGPSYNEQFF. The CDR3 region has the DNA TGCGCCAGCAGCTTACGGGCGGGGGGGCCCTCTTACAATGAGCAGTTCTTC.

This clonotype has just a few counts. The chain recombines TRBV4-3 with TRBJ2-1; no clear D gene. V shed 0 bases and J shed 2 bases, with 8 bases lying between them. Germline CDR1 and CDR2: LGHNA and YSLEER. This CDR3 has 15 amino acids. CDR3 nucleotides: TGCGCCAGCAGCCAAGAACACCTAACCTACAATGAGCAGTTCTTC. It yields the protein CASSQEHLTYNEQFF.